The next 11 T cell receptor beta chains were all read from a single sample in a study of blood T cell repertoires in COVID-19. The repertoire was sequenced with immunoSEQ multiplex PCR; TCRdb's copy has only in-frame clones and lacks some. The table shows around 200,000 clones, with roughly four fifths occurring only once. The sequenced sample consisted of peripheral blood. All receptors come from a human donor with acute or convalescent COVID-19. The donor label of this sample is uncertain.

The chain uses TRBV2 and TRBJ2-3; 9 nucleotides line up with TRBD1. The V gene end was trimmed by 5 bases and the J gene end by 3 bases; junction bases not matched to a gene: 3. The CDR3 spans 14 residues. Germline V CDR1 and CDR2: SNHLY, FYNNEI. The CDR3 coding sequence is TGTGCCAGCAGTCGGGACAGGGAGACAGATACGCAGTATTTT. Residues: CASSRDRETDTQYF.

V gene TRBV20-1 combines with J gene TRBJ2-3, with D hard to call. CDR1 and CDR2 (germline): DFQATT, SNEGSKA (reference sequence). Deletions cut 4 bases from V and 4 bases from J, with 6 bases between. CDR3 length: 11 amino acids. CDR3 nucleotides: TGCAGTGCTATCCCCTCAGATACGCAGTATTTT. It yields the protein CSAIPSDTQYF.

The rearrangement uses TRBV5-4 and TRBJ1-2; 8 bases agree with TRBD1. Trimming at V came to 6 bases and at J to 7 bases, leaving 11 bases not matched to a gene. CDR3 length equals 14 residues. The germline gives CDR1 SGHNT, CDR2 YYREEE (reference sequence). The CDR3: CASNQRQGMTGYTF. The DNA of the CDR3 is TGTGCCAGCAACCAAAGACAGGGGATGACTGGCTACACCTTC.

The chain has TRBV6-1 and TRBJ2-2, with a tentative D call TRBD2 (6 bases). V was clipped by 3 bases and J by 3 bases, with 14 bases between them. The CDR3 has 16 residues. Germline V gene data show CDR1 as MNHNS and CDR2 as SASEGT. This CDR3 reads CASSDRGRGDTGELFF. The CDR3 DNA reads TGTGCCAGCAGTGACCGTGGGCGCGGGGACACCGGGGAGCTGTTTTTT.

The chain is built from TRBV12-3 or TRBV12-4 and TRBJ1-6; tentative D call: TRBD1 (6 bases). V was cut by 7 bases and J by 13 bases, with 17 bases left in between. The CDR3 spans 13 residues. The CDR3 coding sequence is TGTGCCAGCACCCCCGGACTGGGGGCGCCCCTCCACTTT. Translating gives CASTPGLGAPLHF.

This clone was seen a few times. J is TRBJ2-6 and V is TRBV6-4; 9 bases align to TRBD2. The J segment lost 0 bases and the V segment lost 8 bases, leaving 8 bases of the junction unmatched. This CDR3 has 17 amino acids. CDR1 and CDR2 (germline): MRHNA, SNTAGT. The DNA for the CDR3 is TGTGCCAGCTCCCCGACTAGCGGCGGCTCTGGGGCCAACGTCCTGACTTTC. This sequence encodes CASSPTSGGSGANVLTF.

The chain has TRBV5-1 and TRBJ2-1; 8 bases fit TRBD1. This CDR3 spans 15 amino acids. The V segment lost 7 bases and the J segment 6 bases; nucleotides outside the gene matches: 12. Germline CDR1 is SGHRS and CDR2 is YFSETQ. As DNA, the CDR3 is TGCGCCAGCGGGGAAAAACAGGGGGGAGCCAATGAGCAGTTCTTC. Amino acids: CASGEKQGGANEQFF. Full variable domain (missing parts from reference TRBV5-1 and TRBJ2-1): KAGVTQTPRYLIKTRGQQVTLSCSPISGHRSVSWYQQTPGQGLQFLFEYFSETQRNKGNFPGRFSGRQFSNSRSEMNVSTLELGDSALYLCASGEKQGGANEQFFGPGTRLTVL.

The CDR3 protein is CASSSTGASRAFF. The CDR3 nucleotides read TGTGCCAGCAGCTCTACAGGGGCCAGTAGGGCTTTCTTT. The chain recombines TRBV5-4 with TRBJ1-1; TRBD1 agrees at 7 bases. This CDR3 spans 13 amino acids. Trimming cost V 3 bases and J 11 bases; bases outside gene matches: 10. CDR1 is SGHNT and CDR2 is YYREEE in the germline V gene (reference sequence). Variable domain in full (rest from reference TRBV5-4 and TRBJ1-1): ETGVTQSPTHLIKTRGQQVTLRCSSQSGHNTVSWYQQALGQGPQFIFQYYREEENGRGNFPPRFSGLQFPNYSSELNVNALELDDSALYLCASSSTGASRAFFGQGTRLTVV.

The chain joins TRBV19 to TRBJ1-2, with unresolved D. This CDR3 region has 14 residues. Trimming took off 5 bases at V and 2 bases at J, with 12 bases between the two ends. CDR1 and CDR2 from the germline V gene are LNHDA and SQIVND (reference sequence). The CDR3 here is CASSPRPTNYGYTF. CDR3 nucleotide sequence: TGTGCCAGTAGTCCCCGTCCTACCAACTATGGCTACACCTTC. The variable domain in full, completed from reference TRBV19 and TRBJ1-2, reads DGGITQSPKYLFRKEGQNVTLSCEQNLNHDAMYWYRQDPGQGLRLIYYSQIVNDFQKGDIAEGYSVSREKKESFPLTVTSAQKNPTAFYLCASSPRPTNYGYTFGSGTRLTVV.

The V gene is TRBV5-1, the J gene TRBJ1-1, with D uncertain. Trimming pared 1 base from V and 4 bases from J, leaving 11 bases between. CDR1 and CDR2 (germline): SGHRS, YFSETQ. The CDR3 has 14 residues. CDR3 nucleotides: TGCGCCAGCAGCTTGCTAATCGAGGGCACTGAAGCTTTCTTT. Its protein product is CASSLLIEGTEAFF.

The chain employs TRBV2 and TRBJ2-7; a weak D match, TRBD2 (6 bases). This CDR3 contains 13 residues. Trimming took off 5 bases at V and 8 bases at J, with 16 bases between the two ends. Germline V CDR1 and CDR2: SNHLY, FYNNEI. CDR3 bases: TGTGCCAGCAGTTCCGACCCGGGGGTACAGCAGTACTTC. This translates into CASSSDPGVQQYF.